These 23 T cell receptor beta chains came from one sample sequenced in a study of T cell changes during pregnancy in multiple sclerosis. The protocol was immunoSEQ multiplex PCR, while the TCRdb copy is restricted to in-frame clones and leaves out a portion. The table shows roughly 49,000 clones, with about 90% occurring only once. The material was CD4+ T cells from peripheral blood mononuclear cells, obtained in the second trimester of pregnancy. The receptors stem from a female donor in good health, enrolled as a control in a pregnancy study.

V is TRBV7-2 and J is TRBJ2-5; D perhaps matches TRBD2 (5 bases). CDR1 is SGHTA and CDR2 is FQGNSA in the germline V gene. The germline V and J ends were trimmed by 7 bases and 5 bases, with 14 bases remaining between them. This CDR3 has 13 amino acids. The CDR3 is CASTPLVGETQYF. The CDR3 region has the DNA TGTGCCAGCACCCCACTAGTTGGGGAGACCCAGTACTTC.

A single count supports this clone. The chain joins TRBV19 to TRBJ1-5; the match to TRBD1 covers 12 bases. Germline V lookup: CDR1 LNHDA, CDR2 SQIVND (reference sequence). CDR3 length equals 17 residues. The ends lost 5 bases at V and 4 bases at J; junction bases unmatched: 9. The CDR3 is CASSLPQGQGANQPQHF. The DNA for the CDR3 is TGTGCCAGTAGTCTTCCCCAGGGACAGGGGGCGAATCAGCCCCAGCATTTT.

The chain employs TRBV30 and TRBJ1-5; TRBD1 might be the D (6 bases). Germline assignment: CDR1 GTSNPN and CDR2 SVGIG (reference sequence). Deletions cut 0 bases from V and 0 bases from J, with 12 bases between. CDR3 length: 16 amino acids. This CDR3 reads CAWSVNQGISNQPQHF. The CDR3 bases are TGTGCCTGGAGTGTAAATCAGGGGATTAGCAATCAGCCCCAGCATTTT.

The rearrangement joins TRBV30 to TRBJ1-2; the D gene is possibly TRBD1 (5 bases). CDR1 GTSNPN and CDR2 SVGIG come from the germline V gene (reference sequence). Trimming took 8 bases from V and 8 from J, leaving 24 bases between them. The CDR3 loop spans 14 amino acids. In DNA form, the CDR3 reads TGTGCCGACTCCGTTCCTGGGACGGCGGGGGGCTACACCTTC. Its protein product is CADSVPGTAGGYTF.

This clone was observed once. The genes are TRBV9 and TRBJ1-2; the D gene is possibly TRBD1 (5 bases). This CDR3 is built from 12 residues. Germline values: CDR1 SGDLS, CDR2 YYNGEE. V dropped 0 bases and J dropped 7 bases, with 7 bases sitting between them. The CDR3 DNA is TGTGCCAGCAGCGTAGACAGGTTTGGCTACACCTTC. Translated, it gives CASSVDRFGYTF.

V is TRBV2 and J is TRBJ2-1; tentatively, D is TRBD2 (6 bases). The CDR3 extends over 14 amino acids. V was cut by 6 bases and J by 5 bases, with 14 bases left in between. The germline V gene encodes CDR1 SNHLY and CDR2 FYNNEI. The CDR3 nucleotides are TGTGCCAGCAGGCGCGGGACTCAAAACAATGAGCAGTTCTTC. Translating it yields CASRRGTQNNEQFF.

The genes are TRBV7-2 and TRBJ1-2; 8 bases align to TRBD1. The J segment lost 4 bases and the V segment lost 6 bases, leaving 13 bases of the junction unmatched. Per germline, CDR1 SGHTA and CDR2 FQGNSA. This CDR3 spans 16 amino acids. CDR3 sequence: CASRWTSTGGTYGYTF. The CDR3 bases are TGTGCCAGCAGATGGACTTCTACAGGGGGGACCTATGGCTACACCTTC. The whole variable domain, remainder taken from reference TRBV7-2 and TRBJ1-2, is GAGVSQSPSNKVTEKGKDVELRCDPISGHTALYWYRQSLGQGLEFLIYFQGNSAPDKSGLPSDRFSAERTGGSVSTLTIQRTQQEDSAVYLCASRWTSTGGTYGYTFGSGTRLTVV.

This clone was seen only once. V usage is TRBV4-2 and J usage is TRBJ2-2; D call uncertain. Germline CDR1 and CDR2: LGHNA and YNFKEQ. This CDR3 spans 15 amino acids. V was clipped by 0 bases and J by 3 bases, with 8 bases between them. The CDR3 reads CASSQESQDTGELFF. The DNA for the CDR3 is TGTGCCAGCAGCCAAGAGAGTCAGGACACCGGGGAGCTGTTTTTT.

CDR3 in amino acids: CASTSGGKNIQYF. In DNA form, the CDR3 reads TGTGCCAGCACCTCAGGGGGGAAAAACATTCAGTACTTC. The chain carries TRBV5-4 and TRBJ2-4; possible D gene TRBD1, 7 bases. In germline, CDR1 is SGHNT, CDR2 YYREEE (reference sequence). V gave up 6 bases and J gave up 4 bases, with 11 bases separating them. The CDR3 consists of 13 residues.

The chain joins TRBV4-3 to TRBJ1-1; a possible D gene is TRBD1 (6 bases). V lost 1 base, J lost 4 bases, and 10 bases lay in between. The CDR3 runs to 14 residues. The V gene's germline CDR1 is LGHNA and CDR2 YSLEER. The CDR3 reads CASSQADRFTEAFF. The CDR3 DNA is TGCGCCAGCAGCCAAGCAGACAGGTTCACTGAAGCTTTCTTT.

The chain combines TRBV19 with TRBJ1-1, with 7 bases that match TRBD1. V lost 10 bases to trimming and J lost 1 base; unmatched junction nucleotides: 12. The V gene's germline CDR1 is LNHDA and CDR2 SQIVND (reference sequence). CDR3 length: 15 residues. CDR3 region: CAIRQGSPTNTEAFF. The CDR3, as DNA: TGTGCCATTCGACAGGGTTCCCCTACGAACACTGAAGCTTTCTTT.

CDR3 in DNA: TGTGCCAGCAGCCAATCTTTGGCCAGGACAGGGAAAGAGACCCAGTACTTC. The encoded protein is CASSQSLARTGKETQYF. This chain connects TRBV7-8 to TRBJ2-5; 8 nucleotides align to TRBD1. The ends lost 5 bases at V and 3 bases at J; junction bases unmatched: 14. Germline V gives CDR1 SGHVS, CDR2 FQNEAQ. The length of the CDR3 is 17 residues.

The chain has TRBV9 and TRBJ1-3, with D unresolved. Trimming stripped 4 bases from V and 0 bases from J, with 14 bases between. The CDR3 runs to 16 residues. CDR1 and CDR2 (germline): SGDLS, YYNGEE. The CDR3 DNA reads as TGTGCCAGCAGCTCGGGAGCAGGTCCCTCTGGAAACACCATATATTTT. Residues: CASSSGAGPSGNTIYF.

This chain connects TRBV12-5 to TRBJ1-1; the match to TRBD1 covers 11 bases. The CDR3 totals 14 residues. The J segment lost 9 bases and the V segment lost 3 bases, leaving 6 bases of the junction unmatched. Germline V gene data show CDR1 as LGHNT and CDR2 as FRNRAP. The CDR3 is CASGFGQGARKAFF. Here the CDR3 DNA reads TGTGCTAGTGGTTTTGGACAGGGGGCGCGGAAAGCTTTCTTT.

This rearrangement joins TRBV27 to TRBJ2-1, with D possibly TRBD1 on 5 matching bases. Trimming took off 5 bases at V and 2 bases at J, with 10 bases between the two ends. The length of the CDR3 is 14 residues. The germline gives CDR1 MNHEY, CDR2 SMNVEV (reference sequence). CDR3 sequence: CASSGAVAYNEQFF. As DNA, the CDR3 is TGTGCCAGCAGTGGGGCGGTCGCCTACAATGAGCAGTTCTTC.

The V and J genes are TRBV9 and TRBJ2-3, with TRBD2 identical over 11 bases. The junction had 8 bases not matched to a gene; V was cut back by 0 bases and J by 2 bases. The germline gives CDR1 SGDLS, CDR2 YYNGEE. The CDR3 extends over 18 amino acids. CDR3 residues: CASSVVGLAGGFTDTQYF. The DNA of the CDR3 is TGTGCCAGCAGCGTAGTTGGGCTAGCGGGGGGCTTCACAGATACGCAGTATTTT.

The V and J genes are TRBV5-4 and TRBJ2-3; 13 bases agree with TRBD2. CDR1 SGHNT and CDR2 YYREEE come from the germline V gene (reference sequence). This CDR3 contains 17 residues. Trimming cost V 2 bases and J 2 bases; bases outside gene matches: 5. The CDR3 reads CASSFRLAGGNTDTQYF. The CDR3 DNA follows: TGTGCCAGCAGCTTTAGACTAGCGGGGGGAAACACAGATACGCAGTATTTT.

This chain connects TRBV7-9 to TRBJ1-4, with D hard to call. The CDR3 has 16 amino acids. V lost 1 base, J lost 3 bases, and 12 bases lay in between. Germline V lookup: CDR1 SEHNR, CDR2 FQNEAQ (reference sequence). The CDR3, as DNA: TGTGCCAGCAGCTTAGTGGAGGGCTTAGCTAATGAAAAACTGTTTTTT. It is translated as CASSLVEGLANEKLFF.

The chain uses TRBV19 and TRBJ2-6; D is undetermined. Germline CDR1 LNHDA, CDR2 SQIVND (reference sequence). The V end lost 3 bases, the J end lost 0 bases, and 6 bases lay between the germline ends. This CDR3 has 15 amino acids. The CDR3 sequence: CASSIFVSGANVLTF. The CDR3 DNA follows: TGTGCCAGTAGTATCTTCGTCTCTGGGGCCAACGTCCTGACTTTC.

A few counts support this clone. The genes are TRBV5-1 and TRBJ1-2, with TRBD1 matching over 8 bases. Trimming cost V 3 bases and J 4 bases; bases outside gene matches: 2. The CDR3 has 13 residues. Germline values: CDR1 SGHRS, CDR2 YFSETQ. Here the CDR3 reads CASSYGTGYGYTF. Here the CDR3 DNA reads TGCGCCAGCAGCTACGGGACAGGCTATGGCTACACCTTC.

The chain couples TRBV5-1 to TRBJ1-4; D perhaps matches TRBD1 (6 bases). The germline V gene has CDR1 SGHRS and CDR2 YFSETQ. There are 15 residues in the CDR3. The V end lost 0 bases, the J end lost 1 base, and 7 bases lay between the germline ends. CDR3 amino acids: CASSLVGGTNEKLFF. The DNA for the CDR3 is TGCGCCAGCAGCTTGGTAGGGGGAACTAATGAAAAACTGTTTTTT.

The V and J genes are TRBV2 and TRBJ1-4; weak D call: TRBD1 (6 bases). With 6 bases removed from V and 5 bases from J, the gap between germline ends came to 13 bases. Germline CDR1 reads SNHLY; CDR2 reads FYNNEI. The CDR3 runs to 14 residues. In nucleotides, the CDR3 is TGTGCCAGCAGCCTTACTGGACAGAATGAAAAACTGTTTTTT. As protein: CASSLTGQNEKLFF.

This sequence joins TRBV9 and TRBJ2-1; D is uncertain. Germline V lookup: CDR1 SGDLS, CDR2 YYNGEE. The CDR3 has 13 residues. Trimming removed 0 bases at V and 6 bases at J, with 7 bases between. CDR3 loop: CASSVDSRNEQFF. The CDR3 DNA sequence: TGTGCCAGCAGCGTAGACAGCCGCAATGAGCAGTTCTTC. Full variable domain (remainder filled in from reference TRBV9 and TRBJ2-1): DSGVTQTPKHLITATGQRVTLRCSPRSGDLSVYWYQQSLDQGLQFLIQYYNGEERAKGNILERFSAQQFPDLHSELNLSSLELGDSALYFCASSVDSRNEQFFGPGTRLTVL.